The text below deals with one T cell receptor beta chain. Its antigen remains unidentified. This specimen belongs to a study of T cell responses to AZD1222 COVID-19 vaccine. The data were produced by immunoSEQ multiplex PCR, yet TCRdb's version contains in-frame clones alone and is incomplete. The table has 100,000 to 150,000 clones, about 79% seen once; the top ten hold over 25%. There are 16 residues in the CDR3. Per germline, CDR1 MNHEY and CDR2 SMNVEV (reference sequence). Trimming shortened V by 5 bases and J by 9 bases, and 23 bases separated the two germline ends. General observations from the study: Reportedly, close to half of spike-specific TCRs are directed against unmutated variant regions. Dominant CD4 TCR responses targeted spike regions 160-218 and 743-854. Repertoires in all cases were sampled only once the peak T cell response had passed.

The genes are TRBV27 and TRBJ1-5, with D hard to call. The TCR sequence derives from an adult who received the AZD1222 COVID-19 vaccine. Material: peripheral blood, obtained 28 days after the second AZD1222 dose. The CDR3 sequence: CASSLSRSPDLWPQHF. Written as DNA, the CDR3 is TGTGCCAGCAGTCTCTCCCGGTCCCCAGACCTTTGGCCCCAGCATTTT.